What follows is one T cell receptor beta chain and its context. No cognate antigen has been identified for it. Per-base quality was not reported, and no clone a single base away is much larger than it. The sample is drawn from a study of post-analysis software for immune sequencing data (dated by TCRdb to the mid-2010s). Concerning the study at large: Recorded disease courses included relapsing-remitting, secondary progressive and progressive-relapsing multiple sclerosis, with some patients lacking subtype annotation. The multiple sclerosis patient repertoires were compared with about a dozen previously published healthy control repertoires from donors aged roughly 6 to 27 years. A subset of samples was prepared in parallel using single-end sample barcoding, then pooled and co-amplified after Illumina adapter ligation. What the work shows at the level of the full study, not this receptor alone: The control group was slightly older than the multiple sclerosis patient group. Significantly higher frequencies in patients than in controls were found for about five TRBV segments, including TRBV5-6, TRBV5-1 and TRBV20-1. Significantly lower normalized Chao1 diversity was found in multiple sclerosis patients than in controls, suggesting substantial peripheral T-cell clonal expansion. Direct clustering with F measure revealed strong co-clustering of samples prepared in the same batch, which led to a batch-effect correction.

The library came from PCR. The sequencing machine was an Illumina HiSeq 2500. To reduce PCR and sequencing biases, unique molecular identifiers were incorporated into the TCR beta cDNA libraries. Approximately 500,000 cDNA molecules were obtained per 1 to 10 million input T cells, so each molecule approximated one T cell. The patient libraries were prepared and sequenced with the same protocol used for the earlier healthy control dataset. Samples belonging to the same batch were prepared together, multiplexed and sequenced on a shared HiSeq lane. Concerning the study's data processing: MIGEC was used to process the raw barcoded reads, and molecular identifier groups with only a single read were discarded before consensus assembly and CDR3 extraction. Clonotype tables were post-analysed with VDJtools, normalizing diversity by down-sampling all datasets to the smallest sample size. In repertoire overlap clustering, CDR3 amino acid sequences, but not nucleotide sequences, were matched to correct batch-related cross-sample contamination. The public reads were reanalyzed by TCRdb: fastp trimming at Q25, MiXCR alignment, in-frame beta chains only. Each CDR3 protein appears once, grouped with its most common genes and DNA. TCRdb, rather than the study authors, made the V and J calls. Recorded for this sample are about 770,000 distinct CDR3 sequences; 46% of them occurred a single time. Approximately 5% of the sample belongs to the ten largest clones.

Ends trimmed: V by 5 bases, J by 4 bases; bases unmatched to a gene: 10. Counted from cysteine to phenylalanine, this CDR3 has 16 amino acids. The retained sequence is limited to the CDR3, 48 bases, with the frame set at the first base. CDR1 and CDR2 were assigned from the germline V gene (reference sequence) as SEHNR and FQNEAQ. TCR beta repertoires were profiled from peripheral blood of roughly 13 young patients with multiple sclerosis to demonstrate the VDJtools post-analysis software. The multiple sclerosis patients were children and adolescents between roughly 6 and 16 years of age. The TCR originated in a girl between 10 and 17 years old with multiple sclerosis. The sequencing sample was made of blood. The chain couples TRBV7-9 to TRBJ2-3; 9 of the junction bases match TRBD2. The CDR3 has the sequence CASSLGVAGVSDTQYF. The DNA reads as follows: TGTGCCAGCAGCCTCGGGGTAGCGGGAGTCTCAGATACGCAGTATTTT.